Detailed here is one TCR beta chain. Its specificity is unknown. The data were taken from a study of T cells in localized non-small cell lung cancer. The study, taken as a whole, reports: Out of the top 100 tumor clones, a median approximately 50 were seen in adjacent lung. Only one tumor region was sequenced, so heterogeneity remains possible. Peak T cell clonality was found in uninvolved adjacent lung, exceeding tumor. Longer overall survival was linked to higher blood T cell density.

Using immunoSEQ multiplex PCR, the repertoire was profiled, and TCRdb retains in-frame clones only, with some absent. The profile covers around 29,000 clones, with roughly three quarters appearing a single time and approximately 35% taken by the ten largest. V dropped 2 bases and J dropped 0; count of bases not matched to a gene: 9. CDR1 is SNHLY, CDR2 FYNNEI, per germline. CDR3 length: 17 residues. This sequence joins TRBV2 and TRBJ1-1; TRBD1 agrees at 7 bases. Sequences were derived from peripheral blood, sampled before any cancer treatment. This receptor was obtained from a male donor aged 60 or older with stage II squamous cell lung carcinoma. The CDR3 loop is CASSERRGLRMNTEAFF. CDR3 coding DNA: TGTGCCAGCAGTGAACGAAGGGGGCTCCGAATGAACACTGAAGCTTTCTTT.